This TCR beta chain was found in a study of blood T cell repertoires in COVID-19. Study as a whole: T cells, B-cell-depleted T cells, or PBMCs provided the cDNA or gDNA that served as material.

This clone came up a few times. The table came from immunoSEQ multiplex PCR; TCRdb's copy has only in-frame clones and leaves some out. The table lists roughly 90,000 clones, more than 75% of them singletons, with roughly 25% in the top ten. V shed 3 bases and J 3 bases; nucleotides not matched to a gene: 2. Looked up from germline, CDR1 is MNHEY and CDR2 is SVGEGT. This CDR3 has 15 residues. Sequenced sample: peripheral blood. V gene TRBV6-2 or TRBV6-3 combines with J gene TRBJ2-6; 7 bases agree with TRBD1. The sequence derives from a human donor in a cohort sampled during active COVID-19. CDR3 DNA: TGTGCCAGCAGTTATAACAGGGGTGGGGCCAACGTCCTGACTTTC. As protein: CASSYNRGGANVLTF.